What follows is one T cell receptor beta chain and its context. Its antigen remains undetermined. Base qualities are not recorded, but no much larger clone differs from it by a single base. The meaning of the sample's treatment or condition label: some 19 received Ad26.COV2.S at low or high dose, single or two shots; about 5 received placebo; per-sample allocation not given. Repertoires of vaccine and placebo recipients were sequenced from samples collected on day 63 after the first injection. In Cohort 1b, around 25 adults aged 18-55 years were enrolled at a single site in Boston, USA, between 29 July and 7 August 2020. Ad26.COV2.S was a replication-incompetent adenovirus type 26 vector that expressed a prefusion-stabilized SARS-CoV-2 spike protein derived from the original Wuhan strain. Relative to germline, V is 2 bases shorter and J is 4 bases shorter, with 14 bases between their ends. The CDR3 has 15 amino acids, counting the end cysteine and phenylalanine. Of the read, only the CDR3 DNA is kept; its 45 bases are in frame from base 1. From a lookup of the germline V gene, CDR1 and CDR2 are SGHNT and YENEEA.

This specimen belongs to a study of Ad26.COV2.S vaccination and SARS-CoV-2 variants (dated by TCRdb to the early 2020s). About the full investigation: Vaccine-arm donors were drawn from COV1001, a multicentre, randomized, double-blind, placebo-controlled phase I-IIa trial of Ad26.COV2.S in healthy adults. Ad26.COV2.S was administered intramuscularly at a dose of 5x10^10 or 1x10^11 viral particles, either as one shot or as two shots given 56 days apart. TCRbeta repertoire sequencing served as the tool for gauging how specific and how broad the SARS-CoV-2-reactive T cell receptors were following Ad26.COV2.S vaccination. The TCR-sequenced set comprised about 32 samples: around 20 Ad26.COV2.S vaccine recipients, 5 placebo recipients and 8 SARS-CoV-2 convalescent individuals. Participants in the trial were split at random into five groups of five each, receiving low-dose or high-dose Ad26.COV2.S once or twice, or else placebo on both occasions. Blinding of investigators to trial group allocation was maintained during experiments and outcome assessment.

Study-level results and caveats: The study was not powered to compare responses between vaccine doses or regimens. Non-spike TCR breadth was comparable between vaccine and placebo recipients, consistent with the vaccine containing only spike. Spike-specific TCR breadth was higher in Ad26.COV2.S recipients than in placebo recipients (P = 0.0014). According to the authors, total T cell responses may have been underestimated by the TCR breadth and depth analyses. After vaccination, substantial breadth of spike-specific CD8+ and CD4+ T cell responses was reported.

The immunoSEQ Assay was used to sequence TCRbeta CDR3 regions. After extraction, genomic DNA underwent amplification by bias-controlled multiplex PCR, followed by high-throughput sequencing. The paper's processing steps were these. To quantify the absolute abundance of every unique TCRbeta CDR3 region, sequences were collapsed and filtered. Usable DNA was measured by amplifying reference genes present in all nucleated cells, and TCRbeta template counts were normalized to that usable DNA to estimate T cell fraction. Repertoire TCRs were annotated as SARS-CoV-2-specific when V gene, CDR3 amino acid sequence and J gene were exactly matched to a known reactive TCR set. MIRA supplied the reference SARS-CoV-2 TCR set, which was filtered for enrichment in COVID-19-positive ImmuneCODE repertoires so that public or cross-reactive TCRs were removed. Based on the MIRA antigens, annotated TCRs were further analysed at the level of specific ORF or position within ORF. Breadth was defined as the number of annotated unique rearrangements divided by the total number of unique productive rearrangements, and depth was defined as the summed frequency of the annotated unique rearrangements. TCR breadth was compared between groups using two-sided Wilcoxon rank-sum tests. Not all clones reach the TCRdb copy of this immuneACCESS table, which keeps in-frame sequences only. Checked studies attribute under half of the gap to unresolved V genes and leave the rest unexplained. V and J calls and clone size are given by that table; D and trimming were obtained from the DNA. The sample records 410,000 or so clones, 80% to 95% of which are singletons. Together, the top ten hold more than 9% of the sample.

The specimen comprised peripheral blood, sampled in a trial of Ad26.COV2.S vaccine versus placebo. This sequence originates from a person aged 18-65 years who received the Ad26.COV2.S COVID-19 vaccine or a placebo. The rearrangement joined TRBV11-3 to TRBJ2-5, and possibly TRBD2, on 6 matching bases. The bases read TGTGCCAGCAGCTTACTTACGGGAGCCGCAGAGACCCAGTACTTC. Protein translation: CASSLLTGAAETQYF.